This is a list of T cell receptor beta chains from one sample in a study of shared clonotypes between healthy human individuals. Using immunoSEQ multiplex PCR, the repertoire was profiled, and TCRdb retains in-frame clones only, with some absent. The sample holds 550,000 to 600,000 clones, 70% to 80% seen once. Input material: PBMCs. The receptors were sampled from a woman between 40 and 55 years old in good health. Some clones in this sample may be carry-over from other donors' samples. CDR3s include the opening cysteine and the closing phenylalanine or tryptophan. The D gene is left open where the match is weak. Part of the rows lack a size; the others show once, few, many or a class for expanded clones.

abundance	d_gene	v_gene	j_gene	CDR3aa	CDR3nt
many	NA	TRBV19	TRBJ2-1	CASSYSRSGKHNEQFF	TGTGCCAGTAGTTATTCCAGGAGCGGCAAGCACAATGAGCAGTTCTTC
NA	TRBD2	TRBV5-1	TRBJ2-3	CASSLRGPGGRTDTQYF	TGCGCCAGCAGCTTGAGGGGCCCTGGCGGGAGGACAGATACGCAGTATTTT
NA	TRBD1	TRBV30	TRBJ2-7	CAWSSGTDSYEQYF	TGTGCCTGGAGTTCCGGGACAGACTCCTACGAGCAGTACTTC
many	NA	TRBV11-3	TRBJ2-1	CASSFGVWDNEQFF	TGTGCCAGCAGCTTCGGGGTTTGGGACAATGAGCAGTTCTTC
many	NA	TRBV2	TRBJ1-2	CASRVQVNYGYTF	TGTGCCAGCAGGGTACAGGTAAACTATGGCTACACCTTC
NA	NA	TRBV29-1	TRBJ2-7	CSVTQGSHEQYF	TGCAGCGTAACACAGGGAAGCCACGAGCAGTACTTC
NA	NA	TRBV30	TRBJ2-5	CAWRWGGTETQYF	TGTGCCTGGAGATGGGGCGGGACGGAGACCCAGTACTTC
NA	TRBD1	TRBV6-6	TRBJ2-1	CASSSKDRGVNEQFF	TGTGCCAGCAGTTCTAAGGACAGGGGGGTAAATGAGCAGTTCTTC
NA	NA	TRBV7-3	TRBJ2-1	CASSSGHRSYNEQFF	TGTGCCAGCAGCTCGGGACACCGCTCCTACAATGAGCAGTTCTTC
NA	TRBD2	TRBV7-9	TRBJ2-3	CASGRGLAGHTDTQYF	TGTGCCAGCGGAAGGGGACTAGCGGGACACACAGATACGCAGTATTTT
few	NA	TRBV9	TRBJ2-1	CASSVQPGPATYNEQFF	TGTGCCAGCAGCGTACAACCGGGCCCAGCAACCTACAATGAGCAGTTCTTC
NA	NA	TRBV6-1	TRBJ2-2	CASSDRGAGNTGELFF	TGTGCCAGCAGTGACCGGGGGGCGGGGAACACCGGGGAGCTGTTTTTT
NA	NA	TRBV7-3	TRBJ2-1	CASSPGIGARSEQFF	TGTGCCAGCAGCCCAGGGATCGGGGCGAGAAGTGAGCAGTTCTTC
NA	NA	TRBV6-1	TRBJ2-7	CASSEEVGEQYF	TGTGCCAGCAGTGAAGAAGTAGGGGAGCAGTACTTC
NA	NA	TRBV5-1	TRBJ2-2	CASSLIVGSSNTGELFF	TGCGCCAGCAGCTTGATAGTTGGGAGTTCGAACACCGGGGAGCTGTTTTTT
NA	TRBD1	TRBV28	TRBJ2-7	CASRRQGTVEQYF	TGTGCCAGCAGACGACAGGGAACGGTTGAGCAGTACTTC
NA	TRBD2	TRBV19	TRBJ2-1	CASGRTSADGNEQFF	TGTGCCAGTGGGAGGACTAGCGCAGATGGGAATGAGCAGTTCTTC
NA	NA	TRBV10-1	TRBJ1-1	CASRETANTEAFF	TGCGCCAGCAGAGAGACCGCGAACACTGAAGCTTTCTTT